These 24 T cell receptor beta chains originate from one sample sequenced in a study of T cell responses to AZD1222 COVID-19 vaccine. Clones were read by immunoSEQ multiplex PCR, and TCRdb kept only the in-frame ones, dropping some. The sample comprises 95,000 to 110,000 clones, approximately 89% of which are singletons, and roughly a fifth rests with the top ten. The source material was peripheral blood, sampled on day 0 of AZD1222 vaccination. The source of these receptors is an adult in good health.

This clone was seen just once. The rearrangement links TRBV5-4 to TRBJ1-2; the D gene is possibly TRBD1 (6 bases). CDR3 size: 13 residues. Germline V gene lookup returns CDR1 SGHNT and CDR2 YYREEE (reference sequence). Trimming removed 3 bases at V and 5 bases at J, with 11 bases between. The CDR3 loop is CASSSQTGYGYTF. The CDR3, as DNA: TGTGCCAGCAGCTCACAAACAGGGTATGGCTACACCTTC.

The chain has TRBV23-1 and TRBJ1-5; D might be TRBD1 (5 bases). TRBV23-1 is assigned to the ORF class and has an uncertain function. This CDR3 has 14 residues. Trimming removed 5 bases at V and 0 bases at J, with 8 bases between. CDR3 nucleotides: TGCGCCAGCAGTAGGGGATATAGCAATCAGCCCCAGCATTTT. Protein: CASSRGYSNQPQHF.

The rearrangement links TRBV5-1 to TRBJ1-1; 7 bases line up with TRBD1. This CDR3 is 13 amino acids long. V gave up 7 bases and J gave up 2 bases; unmatched junction bases: 5. CDR1 SGHRS and CDR2 YFSETQ come from the germline V gene. This chain's CDR3 is CASAGTANTEAFF. For the CDR3, the DNA is TGCGCCAGCGCCGGGACAGCAAACACTGAAGCTTTCTTT. The variable domain in full, completed from reference TRBV5-1 and TRBJ1-1, reads KAGVTQTPRYLIKTRGQQVTLSCSPISGHRSVSWYQQTPGQGLQFLFEYFSETQRNKGNFPGRFSGRQFSNSRSEMNVSTLELGDSALYLCASAGTANTEAFFGQGTRLTVV.

The CDR3 loop reads CASSRDIFYEQYF. The CDR3 nucleotides are TGTGCCAGCAGCCGGGACATATTCTACGAGCAGTACTTC. The chain uses TRBV6-5 and TRBJ2-7, with a weak D call TRBD1 (6 bases). Germline values: CDR1 MNHEY, CDR2 SVGAGI. This CDR3 is built from 13 residues. V lost 6 bases, J lost 3 bases, and 12 bases lay in between.

The chain links TRBV7-9 to TRBJ1-2, with TRBD1 matching 10 bases. The CDR3 is 16 amino acids. The J segment lost 5 bases and the V segment lost 6 bases, leaving 12 bases of the junction unmatched. Germline loops: CDR1 SEHNR, CDR2 FQNEAQ (reference sequence). The CDR3 DNA sequence: TGTGCCAGCAGATCATTTCCCGGGACAGGGGTTTATGGCTACACCTTC. Its protein product is CASRSFPGTGVYGYTF.

For the CDR3, the DNA is TGTGCCAGTAGTAGATCATCTGCAACTAATGAAAAACTGTTTTTT. It codes for CASSRSSATNEKLFF. The V call is TRBV19, the J call TRBJ1-4; no clear D. V lost 4 bases and J lost 0, with 9 bases in between. The CDR3 length is 15 residues. Germline V gene data show CDR1 as LNHDA and CDR2 as SQIVND (reference sequence).

The J gene is TRBJ2-7, the V gene TRBV27; 10 nucleotides agree with TRBD2. The CDR3 length is 14 residues. Losses at the gene ends were 8 bases for V and 5 bases for J; bases not matched to a gene: 9. The V gene's germline CDR1 is MNHEY and CDR2 SMNVEV (reference sequence). CDR3 nucleotides: TGTGCCAGCCGCCGAGCGGGGGGGCCCAACGAGCAGTACTTC. This translates into CASRRAGGPNEQYF.

CDR3 bases: TGTGCCAGCAGCCAACAAGACCTAGGGGTCCAAGAGACCCAGTACTTC. This gives the protein CASSQQDLGVQETQYF. The chain has TRBV4-2 and TRBJ2-5; tentative D call: TRBD1 (5 bases). The germline CDR1 and CDR2 sequences are LGHNA and YNFKEQ. V gave up 2 bases and J gave up 1 base, with 14 bases separating them. CDR3 length: 16 residues.

V usage is TRBV6-2 or TRBV6-3 and J usage is TRBJ2-7, with D possibly being TRBD1 (6 bases). Trimming removed 4 bases at V and 2 bases at J, with 12 bases between. Per the germline V gene, CDR1 is MNHEY and CDR2 is SVGEGT. This CDR3 region has 14 residues. CDR3 in amino acids: CASSFQGNPYEQYF. DNA for the CDR3: TGTGCCAGCAGTTTTCAGGGGAATCCCTACGAGCAGTACTTC.

The rearrangement joins TRBV20-1 to TRBJ2-1, with D perhaps matching TRBD2 (6 bases). The CDR3 length is 15 residues. Germline V gene lookup returns CDR1 DFQATT and CDR2 SNEGSKA (reference sequence). Trimming took off 3 bases at V and 0 bases at J, with 12 bases between the two ends. In DNA, the CDR3 is TGCAGTGCTAGTGTCCCGGGGGTCTCCTACAATGAGCAGTTCTTC. Residues: CSASVPGVSYNEQFF.

V is TRBV6-5 and J is TRBJ1-4; D perhaps matches TRBD1 (5 bases). CDR1 and CDR2 (germline): MNHEY, SVGAGI. The CDR3 is 14 amino acids. V dropped 0 bases and J dropped 7 bases, with 9 bases sitting between them. Here the CDR3 reads CASSYSGAGEKLFF. For the CDR3, the DNA is TGTGCCAGCAGTTACTCAGGGGCCGGTGAAAAACTGTTTTTT.

A few counts support this clone. The V and J genes are TRBV10-3 and TRBJ1-1, with unresolved D. This CDR3 spans 16 amino acids. V shed 4 bases and J shed 4 bases, with 19 bases lying between them. Germline V gives CDR1 ENHRY, CDR2 SYGVKD. Here the CDR3 reads CAISGGSRNRGTEAFF. CDR3 nucleotides: TGTGCCATCAGTGGGGGTTCACGGAACCGGGGCACTGAAGCTTTCTTT.

The V call is TRBV6-2 or TRBV6-3, the J call TRBJ1-1, with TRBD1 identical over 8 bases. Trimming took 4 bases from V and 4 from J; bases not matched to a gene: 8. The germline V gene encodes CDR1 MNHEY and CDR2 SVGEGT. This CDR3 comprises 15 residues. CDR3 protein: CASSFQGARSTEAFF. The DNA of the CDR3 is TGTGCCAGCAGTTTTCAGGGGGCGCGGAGCACTGAAGCTTTCTTT.

The rearrangement joins TRBV7-9 to TRBJ2-6; no clear D. Germline loops: CDR1 SEHNR, CDR2 FQNEAQ (reference sequence). This CDR3 has 15 residues. V was clipped by 1 base and J by 0 bases, with 4 bases between them. For the CDR3, the DNA is TGTGCCAGCAGCTTAGATGGCTCTGGGGCCAACGTCCTGACTTTC. It is translated as CASSLDGSGANVLTF.

Here the CDR3 reads CASRNRVMDEQFF. The CDR3 region has the DNA TGTGCCAGCAGGAACAGGGTGATGGATGAGCAGTTCTTC. The chain recombines TRBV6-6 with TRBJ2-1; D is perhaps TRBD1 (6 bases). The ends were cut back, 6 bases at V and 8 bases at J, with 14 bases in the middle. The CDR3 is 13 residues long. Germline V gene data show CDR1 as MNHNY and CDR2 as SVGAGI (reference sequence).

V usage is TRBV6-1 and J usage is TRBJ1-2, with D possibly matching TRBD1 (6 bases). The CDR3 contains 17 residues. The V end was cut by 2 bases, the J end by 3 bases, with 19 bases between. Germline lookup yields CDR1 MNHNS and CDR2 SASEGT. The CDR3: CASSETLGRGMDYGYTF. The CDR3 coding sequence is TGTGCCAGCAGTGAAACCCTGGGCAGGGGTATGGACTATGGCTACACCTTC.

In its sample, this clone was seen once. The J gene is TRBJ2-7, the V gene TRBV5-6; 7 nucleotides align to TRBD1. Germline trimming cut 0 bases from V and 5 bases from J; bases unmatched to any gene: 8. CDR1 SGHDT and CDR2 YYEEEE come from the germline V gene. The CDR3 length is 15 residues. CDR3 in amino acids: CASSLGDRASHEQYF. DNA of the CDR3: TGTGCCAGCAGCTTGGGGGACAGAGCTTCCCACGAGCAGTACTTC.

The chain links TRBV7-8 to TRBJ1-3, with D unclear. Germline assignment: CDR1 SGHVS and CDR2 FQNEAQ. The CDR3 runs 13 residues. Trimming removed 1 base from V and 3 bases from J, with 4 bases in between. The CDR3 loop reads CASSLGGGNTIYF. DNA of the CDR3: TGTGCCAGCAGCTTAGGGGGTGGAAACACCATATATTTT.

The chain employs TRBV11-2 and TRBJ1-2, with 9 bases identical to TRBD1. This CDR3 region has 15 residues. J was trimmed by 8 bases and V by 1 base; bases with no gene match: 8. Germline V gene sequence: CDR1 SGHAT, CDR2 FQNNGV. The CDR3 is CASSLGAGQGLGYTF. The CDR3 nucleotides read TGTGCCAGCAGCTTAGGGGCGGGACAGGGTCTCGGCTACACCTTC.

This sequence joins TRBV11-2 and TRBJ2-1, with 9 bases fitting TRBD2. Germline-derived CDR1 and CDR2 are SGHAT and FQNNGV. Trimming at V came to 5 bases and at J to 4 bases, leaving 6 bases not matched to a gene. This CDR3 has 15 amino acids. The CDR3 spells CASSLSGGGYNEQFF. CDR3 coding DNA: TGTGCCAGCAGCCTTAGCGGGGGTGGGTACAATGAGCAGTTCTTC.

DNA for the CDR3: TGTGCCAGTAGTCCACTATTCGCGACAGGGAAAACTGAAGCTTTCTTT. Residues: CASSPLFATGKTEAFF. The chain recombines TRBV19 with TRBJ1-1; 7 bases are a match to TRBD1. Looked up from germline, CDR1 is LNHDA and CDR2 is SQIVND (reference sequence). This CDR3 spans 16 amino acids. V lost 5 bases, J lost 5 bases, and 14 bases stayed unmatched.

The chain employs TRBV19 and TRBJ1-1; 9 bases agree with TRBD1. Trimming at V came to 7 bases and at J to 5 bases, leaving 8 bases not matched to a gene. The CDR3 has 14 amino acids. Germline assignment: CDR1 LNHDA and CDR2 SQIVND (reference sequence). The CDR3 sequence: CASTPGDRVTEAFF. DNA for the CDR3: TGTGCCAGTACCCCCGGGGACAGGGTGACTGAAGCTTTCTTT.

The chain employs TRBV19 and TRBJ1-2; D gene ambiguous. The CDR3 runs to 13 residues. With 7 bases removed from V and 1 base from J, the gap between germline ends came to 10 bases. Germline V gene lookup returns CDR1 LNHDA and CDR2 SQIVND (reference sequence). The CDR3 sequence is CASKNWGNYGYTF. In DNA form, the CDR3 reads TGTGCCAGTAAGAATTGGGGTAACTATGGCTACACCTTC.

This clone has only a few counts. The chain couples TRBV6-2 or TRBV6-3 to TRBJ1-2; tentative D call: TRBD1 (5 bases). The CDR3 is 14 residues long. Deletions cut 7 bases from V and 4 bases from J, with 16 bases between. Germline assignment: CDR1 MNHEY and CDR2 SVGEGT. CDR3 protein: CASIPGRVFYGYTF. CDR3 in DNA: TGTGCCAGCATCCCGGGCAGGGTCTTCTATGGCTACACCTTC.